Listed below are T cell receptor beta chains from one sample, sequenced in a study of Tregs in tolerant kidney transplant recipients. Repertoires were generated with immunoSEQ multiplex PCR, while TCRdb's copy carries only in-frame clones and drops some. The sample includes 100,000 to 150,000 clones, roughly 92% of them seen just once. Sequencing was carried out using CD4+ T cells from blood. All receptors derive from a human donor in good health. The CDR3 runs from the conserved cysteine through the conserved F or W. Fields, in order: clone size, J gene, V gene, CDR3 length, D gene, CDR3 DNA, CDR3 protein. A D gene is named only where the DNA matches it firmly. Expanded clones get a size class; other rows say once, few or many, or leave the size out.

NA,TRBJ1-3,TRBV5-1,13,NA,TGCGCCAGCAGCCCGGACATTGGAAACACCATATATTTT,CASSPDIGNTIYF
NA,TRBJ2-7,TRBV10-3,13,NA,TGTGCCATCAGTAGGGGGGACTACTACGAGCAGTACTTC,CAISRGDYYEQYF
once,TRBJ2-5,TRBV7-2,15,TRBD2,TGTGCCAGCAGCACATATGGCGGGAGCCAAGAGACCCAGTACTTC,CASSTYGGSQETQYF
NA,TRBJ2-3,TRBV5-4,18,NA,TGTGCCAGCAGCTTGTTAGTGTTAGCGAGTACCGGCACAGATACGCAGTATTTT,CASSLLVLASTGTDTQYF
NA,TRBJ2-7,TRBV1,15,NA,TGCACCAGCAGACTCAAACTAGGAGCCTCCGGCGAGCAGTACTTC,CTSRLKLGASGEQYF
NA,TRBJ2-1,TRBV7-2,17,TRBD1,TGTGCCAGCAGCCCTGGCTTGAGGGACAGTTATTCCAATGAGCAGTTCTTC,CASSPGLRDSYSNEQFF
NA,TRBJ2-7,TRBV5-1,16,TRBD2,TGCGCCAGCAGCCTCCGAGGGGCGGGAGGATTAGCCGAGCAGTACTTC,CASSLRGAGGLAEQYF
NA,TRBJ1-3,TRBV14,15,NA,TGTGCCAGCAGCCAAGAGTCAGGGCAGCGAAACACCATATATTTT,CASSQESGQRNTIYF
NA,TRBJ2-7,TRBV7-9,13,NA,TGTGCCAGCAGCCGACAAGCCTCCTACGAGCAGTACTTC,CASSRQASYEQYF
NA,TRBJ2-2,TRBV6-1,13,NA,TGTGCCAGCAGTTCCAATGAAGCTGGGGAGCTGTTTTTT,CASSSNEAGELFF
few,TRBJ1-1,TRBV27,16,NA,TGTGCCAGCAGTTCTTTCCCGGGGGAGGGGAGCACTGAAGCTTTCTTT,CASSSFPGEGSTEAFF
NA,TRBJ2-2,TRBV2,14,TRBD2,TGTGCCAGCACGGGAGGAGTAAGCACCGGGGAGCTGTTTTTT,CASTGGVSTGELFF
NA,TRBJ2-7,TRBV6-1,13,TRBD1,TGTGCCAGCGGAGTGGACAGGGTCAACGAGCAGTACTTC,CASGVDRVNEQYF
NA,TRBJ2-5,TRBV29-1,14,TRBD2,TGCAGCGTAGGGACTAGCGGGAGTGGGGAGACCCAGTACTTC,CSVGTSGSGETQYF
NA,TRBJ2-3,TRBV30,15,NA,TGTGCCTGGAGTGTCGGGGGGCGCGGATCAGATACGCAGTATTTT,CAWSVGGRGSDTQYF
NA,TRBJ2-1,TRBV6-5,15,TRBD2,TGTGCCAGCAGACCCGGGACTAGGGCCTACAATGAGCAGTTCTTC,CASRPGTRAYNEQFF
NA,TRBJ1-3,TRBV4-1,16,TRBD1,TGCGCCAGCAGCCAAGTAAGGGGACAGGGTGGAAACACCATATATTTT,CASSQVRGQGGNTIYF
NA,TRBJ2-7,TRBV6-5,14,NA,TGTGCCATCGAGATGGAGGAGGACATCCACGAGCAGTACTTC,CAIEMEEDIHEQYF
NA,TRBJ2-7,TRBV5-1,14,TRBD2,TGCGCCAGCAGCTCGGGACTAACATCCTACGAGCAGTACTTC,CASSSGLTSYEQYF
NA,TRBJ2-7,TRBV5-1,13,NA,TGCGCCAGCAGCTCGGACCCACAGGGGGGGCTTCACTTC,CASSSDPQGGLHF
NA,TRBJ2-6,TRBV11-2,16,NA,TGTGCCAGCAGCTTGGACAGCTCCTCTGGGGCCAACGTCCTGACTTTC,CASSLDSSSGANVLTF
once,TRBJ2-1,TRBV5-4,16,TRBD1,TGTGCCAGCAGCTGGAGACAGGGGGCCCCCTACAATGAGCAGTTCTTC,CASSWRQGAPYNEQFF
NA,TRBJ2-7,TRBV5-1,15,NA,TGCGCCAGCAGCTTGGCAAGAGGGACACCCTACGAGCAGTACTTC,CASSLARGTPYEQYF
NA,TRBJ2-5,TRBV30,14,NA,TGTGCCTGGAGTGTTAGTCTAGCGAGGGAGACCCAGTACTTC,CAWSVSLARETQYF
NA,TRBJ1-1,TRBV5-1,16,TRBD1,TGCGCCAGCAGCCGGGAGGGGGCGAGAGGGAACACTGAAGCTTTCTTT,CASSREGARGNTEAFF
NA,TRBJ2-1,TRBV21-1,16,NA,TGTGCCAGCAGCAAGAGGAGGGGACTAGCGGGGATTGAGCAGTTCTTC,CASSKRRGLAGIEQFF
NA,TRBJ2-5,TRBV5-4,15,TRBD2,TGTGCCAGCAGCTCTCCCACTAGCGGCCAAGAGACCCAGTACTTC,CASSSPTSGQETQYF
NA,TRBJ1-6,TRBV10-3,13,TRBD1,TGTGCCATCAGTACACAGGGGACTTCACCCCTCCACTTT,CAISTQGTSPLHF
NA,TRBJ1-2,TRBV20-1,9,NA,TGCAGTGCTAGGGATTCGGGCACCTTC,CSARDSGTF
NA,TRBJ1-4,TRBV6-1,13,NA,TGTGCCAGCGGAGGGGCGCGAAATGAAAAACTGTTTTTT,CASGGARNEKLFF
NA,TRBJ2-5,TRBV5-1,16,TRBD1,TGCGCCAGCAGCTTGGGGGCAGGGGGCCCCCAAGAGACCCAGTACTTC,CASSLGAGGPQETQYF
once,TRBJ1-5,TRBV19,12,NA,TGTGCCAGTAGTATTCCCGATCAGCCCCAGCATTTT,CASSIPDQPQHF
NA,TRBJ2-2,TRBV18,14,NA,TGTGCCAGCTCACCCGATCAGCGGACCGGGGAGCTGTTTTTT,CASSPDQRTGELFF
NA,TRBJ2-7,TRBV29-1,14,NA,TGCACCTACACCCGGTCCAGGGAATCCTACGAGCAGTACTTC,CTYTRSRESYEQYF
NA,TRBJ2-2,TRBV7-3,17,TRBD1,TGTGCCAGCAGCTTATTCGGGGGACAGGGTTCTTCCGGGGAGCTGTTTTTT,CASSLFGGQGSSGELFF
NA,TRBJ1-2,TRBV19,15,NA,TGTGCCAGTAGGCATTCAGGGGTCCCTAACTATGGCTACACCTTC,CASRHSGVPNYGYTF
once,TRBJ2-3,TRBV18,15,TRBD2,TGTGCCAGCTCATCGCTAGCGGGAGGTTCAGATACGCAGTATTTT,CASSSLAGGSDTQYF
NA,TRBJ2-1,TRBV6-6,13,TRBD2,TGTGCCAGCACCCGGGGAGGGCCCAATGAGCAGTTCTTC,CASTRGGPNEQFF
NA,TRBJ2-7,TRBV6-6,11,NA,TGTGCCAGCAGTCAACTAGCCGAGCAGTACTTC,CASSQLAEQYF